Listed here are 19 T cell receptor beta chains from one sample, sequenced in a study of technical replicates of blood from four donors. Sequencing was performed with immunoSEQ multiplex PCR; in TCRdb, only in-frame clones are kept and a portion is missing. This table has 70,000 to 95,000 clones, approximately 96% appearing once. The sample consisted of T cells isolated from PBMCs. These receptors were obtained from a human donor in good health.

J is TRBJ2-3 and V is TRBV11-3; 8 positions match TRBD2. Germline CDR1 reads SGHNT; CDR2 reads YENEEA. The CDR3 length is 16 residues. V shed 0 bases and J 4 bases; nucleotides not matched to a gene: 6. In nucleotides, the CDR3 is TGTGCCAGCAGCTTAGATCGGGGACTAGTCGCAGATACGCAGTATTTT. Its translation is CASSLDRGLVADTQYF.

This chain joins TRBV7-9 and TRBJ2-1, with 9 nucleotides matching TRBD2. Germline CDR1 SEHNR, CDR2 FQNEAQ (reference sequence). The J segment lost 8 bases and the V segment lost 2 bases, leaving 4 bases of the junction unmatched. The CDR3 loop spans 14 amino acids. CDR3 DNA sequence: TGTGCCAGCAGCTTACGGCGGGAGGGTCATGAGCAGTTCTTC. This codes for CASSLRREGHEQFF.

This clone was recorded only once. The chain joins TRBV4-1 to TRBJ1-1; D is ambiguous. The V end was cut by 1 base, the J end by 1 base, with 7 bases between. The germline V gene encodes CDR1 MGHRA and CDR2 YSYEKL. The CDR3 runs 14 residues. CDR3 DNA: TGCGCCAGCAGCCAAGCCTACGCGAACACTGAAGCTTTCTTT. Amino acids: CASSQAYANTEAFF.

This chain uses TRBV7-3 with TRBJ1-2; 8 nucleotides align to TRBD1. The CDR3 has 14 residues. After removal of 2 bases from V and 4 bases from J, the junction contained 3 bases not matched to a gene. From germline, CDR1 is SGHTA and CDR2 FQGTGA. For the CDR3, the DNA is TGTGCCAGCAGCTTACTTGGACAGGGCTATGGCTACACCTTC. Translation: CASSLLGQGYGYTF.

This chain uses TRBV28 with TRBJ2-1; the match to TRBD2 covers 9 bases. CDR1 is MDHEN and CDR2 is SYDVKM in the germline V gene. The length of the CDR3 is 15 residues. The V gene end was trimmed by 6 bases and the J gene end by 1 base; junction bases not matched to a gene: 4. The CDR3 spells CASRIAGESYNEQFF. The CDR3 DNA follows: TGTGCCAGCAGGATAGCGGGAGAATCCTACAATGAGCAGTTCTTC.

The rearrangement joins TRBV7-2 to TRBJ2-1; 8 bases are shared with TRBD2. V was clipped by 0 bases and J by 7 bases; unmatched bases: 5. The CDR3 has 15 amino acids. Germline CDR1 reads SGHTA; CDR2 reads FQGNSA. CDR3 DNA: TGTGCCAGCAGCTTAGCGGGCGGGGGGACTAATGAGCAGTTCTTC. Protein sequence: CASSLAGGGTNEQFF.

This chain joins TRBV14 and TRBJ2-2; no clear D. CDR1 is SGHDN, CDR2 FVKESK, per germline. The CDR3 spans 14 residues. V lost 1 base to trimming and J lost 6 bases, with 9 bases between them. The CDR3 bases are TGTGCCAGCAGCCAAGTCCCCTCCGCCGGGGAGCTGTTTTTT. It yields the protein CASSQVPSAGELFF.

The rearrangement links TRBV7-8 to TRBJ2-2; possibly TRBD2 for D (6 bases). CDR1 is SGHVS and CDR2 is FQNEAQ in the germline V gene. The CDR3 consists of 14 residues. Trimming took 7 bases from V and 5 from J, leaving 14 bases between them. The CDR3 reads CASIKTRQTGELFF. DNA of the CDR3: TGTGCCAGCATAAAGACTAGACAGACCGGGGAGCTGTTTTTT.

CDR3 nucleotide sequence: TGTGCCTGGAGTCGAGGCGGGAGCAATGAGCAGTTCTTC. It codes for CAWSRGGSNEQFF. This chain joins TRBV30 and TRBJ2-1, with 7 bases fitting TRBD2. CDR1 GTSNPN and CDR2 SVGIG come from the germline V gene (reference sequence). CDR3 length: 13 residues. V lost 2 bases to trimming and J lost 6 bases; unmatched junction nucleotides: 4.

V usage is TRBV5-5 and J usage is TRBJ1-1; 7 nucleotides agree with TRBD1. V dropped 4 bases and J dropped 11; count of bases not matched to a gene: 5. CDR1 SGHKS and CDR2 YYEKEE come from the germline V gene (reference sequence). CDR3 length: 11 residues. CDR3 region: CASSLQGVAFF. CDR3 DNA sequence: TGTGCCAGCAGCCTCCAGGGGGTCGCTTTCTTT.

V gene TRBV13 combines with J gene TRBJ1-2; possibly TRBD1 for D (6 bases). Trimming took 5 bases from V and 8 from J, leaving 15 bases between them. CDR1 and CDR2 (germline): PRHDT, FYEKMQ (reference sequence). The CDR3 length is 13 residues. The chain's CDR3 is CASSPEDSSGYTF. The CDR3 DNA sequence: TGTGCCAGCAGCCCGGAGGACAGTAGCGGCTACACCTTC.

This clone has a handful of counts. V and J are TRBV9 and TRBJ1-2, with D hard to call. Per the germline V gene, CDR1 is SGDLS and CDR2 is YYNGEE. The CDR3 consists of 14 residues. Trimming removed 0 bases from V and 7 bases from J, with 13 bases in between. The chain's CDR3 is CASSVGPHQRGYTF. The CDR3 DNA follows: TGTGCCAGCAGCGTAGGGCCCCACCAACGTGGCTACACCTTC.

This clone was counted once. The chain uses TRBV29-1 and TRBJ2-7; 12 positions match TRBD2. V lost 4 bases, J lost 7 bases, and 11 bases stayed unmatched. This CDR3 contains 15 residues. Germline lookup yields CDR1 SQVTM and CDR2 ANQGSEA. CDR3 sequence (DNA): TGCAGCGTTGTACCTAGCGGGAGGGCCTATGGAGAGCAGTACTTC. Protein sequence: CSVVPSGRAYGEQYF.

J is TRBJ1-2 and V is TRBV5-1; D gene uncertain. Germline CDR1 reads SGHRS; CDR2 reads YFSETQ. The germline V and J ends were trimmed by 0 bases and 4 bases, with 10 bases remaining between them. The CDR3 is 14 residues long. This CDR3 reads CASSLEYGFYGYTF. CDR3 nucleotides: TGCGCCAGCAGCTTGGAATACGGGTTCTATGGCTACACCTTC.

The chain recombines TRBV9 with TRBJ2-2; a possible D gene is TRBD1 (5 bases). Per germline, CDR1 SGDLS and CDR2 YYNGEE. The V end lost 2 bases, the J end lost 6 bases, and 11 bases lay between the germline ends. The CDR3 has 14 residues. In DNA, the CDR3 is TGTGCCAGCAGCGTGTCAGGGTTGGCCGGGGAGCTGTTTTTT. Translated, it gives CASSVSGLAGELFF.

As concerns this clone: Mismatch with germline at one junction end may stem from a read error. DNA for the CDR3: TGCGCCAGCAGATTGGGACAGGGAAACACTGAAGCTTTCTTT. This codes for CASRLGQGNTEAFF. The chain uses TRBV5-1 and TRBJ1-1; 9 bases agree with TRBD1. Germline assignment: CDR1 SGHRS and CDR2 YFSETQ. CDR3 size: 14 residues. Supplemented by reference TRBV5-1 and TRBJ1-1, the full variable domain reads KAGVTQTPRYLIKTRGQQVTLSCSPISGHRSVSWYQQTPGQGLQFLFEYFSETQRNKGNFPGRFSGRQFSNSRSEMNVSTLELGDSALYLCASRLGQGNTEAFFGQGTRLTVV.

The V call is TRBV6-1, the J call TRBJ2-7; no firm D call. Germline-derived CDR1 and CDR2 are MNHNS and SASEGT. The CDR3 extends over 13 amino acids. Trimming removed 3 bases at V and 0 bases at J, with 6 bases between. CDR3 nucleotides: TGTGCCAGCAGTGACAGATTCTCCTACGAGCAGTACTTC. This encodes CASSDRFSYEQYF.

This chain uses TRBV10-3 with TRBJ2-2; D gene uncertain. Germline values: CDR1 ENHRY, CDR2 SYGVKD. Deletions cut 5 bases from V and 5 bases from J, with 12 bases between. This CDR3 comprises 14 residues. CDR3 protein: CAISPAEETGELFF. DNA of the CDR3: TGTGCCATCAGTCCAGCAGAGGAAACCGGGGAGCTGTTTTTT.

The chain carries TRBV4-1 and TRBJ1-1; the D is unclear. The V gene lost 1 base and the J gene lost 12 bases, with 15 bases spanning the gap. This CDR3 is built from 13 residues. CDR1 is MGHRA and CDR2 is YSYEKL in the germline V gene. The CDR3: CASSQVGEIYPFF. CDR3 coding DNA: TGCGCCAGCAGCCAAGTTGGAGAGATTTATCCTTTCTTT.